These T cell receptor beta chains were read from a single sample in a study of OX40 agonist ivuxolimab in advanced cancers. Produced via immunoSEQ multiplex PCR; TCRdb's table is partial and in-frame only. The sample carries just over 80,000 clones, roughly 87% recorded once. The sample consisted of CD4+ or CD8+ T cells sorted from blood, taken in a trial of the OX40 agonist ivuxolimab. The receptors come from an adult with an advanced solid tumor such as melanoma, head and neck, liver or kidney cancer. Each CDR3 is given with its conserved first and last residue. The D gene is left open where the match is weak. Some rows mark clone size as missing; the rest say once, few, many or name a class of expanded clone.

>TRBJ2-5|.|.|TRBV18
TGTGCCAGCTCACCCCCCGGGACCCAAGAGACCCAGTACTTC
CASSPPGTQETQYF
>TRBJ2-5|TRBD1|.|TRBV5-8
TGTGCCAGCAGCTGGGGACAGGGTAGTGAGACCCAGTACTTC
CASSWGQGSETQYF
>TRBJ2-2|.|.|TRBV19
TGTGCCAGTGAGGTGCGGGGACTTAGCTCGTCCGGGGAGCTGTTTTTT
CASEVRGLSSSGELFF
>TRBJ2-7|.|.|TRBV28
TGTGCCAGCAGTCAGGGAATGTCCTACGAGCAGTACTTC
CASSQGMSYEQYF
>TRBJ1-4|.|.|TRBV18
TGTGCCAGCTCACCACAGCTCGCAGGGGAGGGAGAAAAACTGTTTTTT
CASSPQLAGEGEKLFF
>TRBJ1-2|.|.|TRBV7-9
TGTGCCAGCAGCTTAGCGGGAGACAGTTTCTATGGCTACACCTTC
CASSLAGDSFYGYTF
>TRBJ2-4|TRBD2|.|TRBV28
TGTGCCAGCAGCCACTTAAGGGGAGGGGCGGGAGACATTCAGTACTTC
CASSHLRGGAGDIQYF
>TRBJ2-3|.|.|TRBV7-2
TGTGCCAGCAGCTTAGGCAGACAGCCTAGCACAGATACGCAGTATTTT
CASSLGRQPSTDTQYF
>TRBJ1-1|.|.|TRBV29-1
TGCAGCGTCTTACCCCGGGGGGGGGTGAACACTGAAGCTTTCTTT
CSVLPRGGVNTEAFF
>TRBJ2-5|.|once|TRBV6-6
TGTGCCAGCAGTTATATAAAGACCCAGTACTTC
CASSYIKTQYF
>TRBJ2-7|TRBD2|.|TRBV28
TGTGCCAGCTCGGGGACTAGACTCCACGAGCAGTACTTC
CASSGTRLHEQYF
>TRBJ2-1|TRBD1|.|TRBV5-1
TGCGCCAGCAGCTTGGAGGGACAGGCTACCTACAATGAGCAGTTCTTC
CASSLEGQATYNEQFF
>TRBJ2-2|TRBD1|once|TRBV19
TGTGCCAGTAGGACCGGGACAGGGGTTACCGGGGAGCTGTTTTTT
CASRTGTGVTGELFF
>TRBJ2-3|.|few|TRBV7-2
TGTGCCAGCAGCTTAGGGGGACTGTGGGGCACAGATACGCAGTATTTT
CASSLGGLWGTDTQYF
>TRBJ2-5|TRBD1|once|TRBV7-7
TGTGCCAGCAGCTCACGACAGGGGGAGTGGGAGACCCAGTACTTC
CASSSRQGEWETQYF
>TRBJ2-6|.|.|TRBV7-9
TGTGCCACCCCCCAAGGGGCCAACGTCCTGACTTTC
CATPQGANVLTF
>TRBJ1-2|.|once|TRBV7-2
TGTGCCAGCAGCTTATACACCAACTATGGCTACACCTTC
CASSLYTNYGYTF
>TRBJ1-3|.|.|TRBV9
TGTGCCAGCAGCGTATCGGTAGGCCATAGTGCGTGGAACACCATATATTTT
CASSVSVGHSAWNTIYF
>TRBJ2-1|.|.|TRBV2
TGTGCCAGCAGTACTAGTGGCAATGAGCAGTTCTTC
CASSTSGNEQFF
>TRBJ1-2|.|.|TRBV19
TGTGCCAGTAGTATGGGTTACGGCTACACCTTC
CASSMGYGYTF
>TRBJ1-2|.|.|TRBV4-1
TGCGCCAGCAGCCAAGAGTTCCGGGCTATTACCCCCTATGGCTACACCTTC
CASSQEFRAITPYGYTF
>TRBJ1-2|.|.|TRBV12-5
TGTGCTAGTGGTTTAGGAGCTAACTATGGCTACACCTTC
CASGLGANYGYTF
>TRBJ2-2|TRBD2|.|TRBV7-2
TGTGCCAGCAGCTTAATGTTTGCGGGAGAGGCCGGGGAGCTGTTTTTT
CASSLMFAGEAGELFF
>TRBJ1-2|.|.|TRBV6-6
TGTGCCAGCAGGAACGGGGGGGCTTATAGCTATGGCTACACCTTC
CASRNGGAYSYGYTF
>TRBJ1-1|.|few|TRBV11-2
TGTGCCACCGCGGGGGGGTTGAACACTGAAGCTTTCTTT
CATAGGLNTEAFF
>TRBJ2-1|TRBD2|few|TRBV7-2
TGTGCCAGCAGACACGGGACTAGCGGGCGACGGAGGGGAAATGAGCAGTTCTTC
CASRHGTSGRRRGNEQFF
>TRBJ1-4|.|.|TRBV28
TGTGCCAGCAGTCCCGAGGAAAAACTGTTTTTT
CASSPEEKLFF
>TRBJ1-4|.|once|TRBV7-2
TGTGCCAGCAGCCCCGGGCGGAGGGCACCTAATGAAAAACTGTTTTTT
CASSPGRRAPNEKLFF
>TRBJ1-5|.|.|TRBV15
TGTGCCACCAGTCTGGGCAATCAGCCCCAGCATTTT
CATSLGNQPQHF
>TRBJ2-1|TRBD1|.|TRBV9
TGTGCCAGCAGCGTAGGAGGCAGGGGGCTTAGGAATGAGCAGTTCTTC
CASSVGGRGLRNEQFF
>TRBJ1-1|.|.|TRBV10-2
TGCGCCAGCAGTGAAGCGAAGGGAGCTTTCTTT
CASSEAKGAFF
>TRBJ2-7|TRBD2|.|TRBV18
TGTGCCAGCTCACCCAGACTAGCGGGCTACGAGCAGTACTTC
CASSPRLAGYEQYF
>TRBJ2-7|TRBD2|.|TRBV18
TGTGCCAGCTCACCGGGACTAGCGGGGGCCTACGAGCAGTACTTC
CASSPGLAGAYEQYF
>TRBJ2-7|TRBD2|.|TRBV5-1
TGCGCCAGCAGCTTGGAGGGACTAGCGGGAACAAGACCTACCTACGAGCAGTACTTC
CASSLEGLAGTRPTYEQYF
>TRBJ1-1|.|few|TRBV2
TGTGCCAGCAGTGGCATGAACACTGAAGCTTTCTTT
CASSGMNTEAFF
>TRBJ1-2|.|.|TRBV6-1
TGTGCCAGCAGTGAACCGGGGATTCGAAACTATGGCTACACCTTC
CASSEPGIRNYGYTF
>TRBJ1-2|.|.|TRBV6-6
TGTGCCAGCAGTCCCGCTAACATGGGGGGAAACGGCTACACCTTC
CASSPANMGGNGYTF
>TRBJ1-1|.|.|TRBV18
TGTGCCAGCTCACCACTCGTTTACAGGAACACTGAAGCTTTCTTT
CASSPLVYRNTEAFF
>TRBJ2-3|TRBD2|.|TRBV2
TGTGCCAGCAGTGAAACTAGCGCAAGCACAGATACGCAGTATTTT
CASSETSASTDTQYF
>TRBJ2-7|TRBD2|.|TRBV6-5
TGTGCCAGTACAACTAGCGGGAGTTTGTACGAGCAGTACTTC
CASTTSGSLYEQYF
>TRBJ2-5|.|.|TRBV5-1
TGCGCCAGCAGCTTGTTTGGGGGCTCGCTAGAGACCCAGTACTTC
CASSLFGGSLETQYF
>TRBJ2-7|TRBD1|.|TRBV9
TGTGCCAGCAGCGCGGCGACAGGGGGCATCTACGAGCAGTACTTC
CASSAATGGIYEQYF
>TRBJ2-5|.|.|TRBV9
TGTGCCAGCAGCACCCAGGGGTACCAAGAGACCCAGTACTTC
CASSTQGYQETQYF
>TRBJ1-1|.|.|TRBV6-1
TGTGCCAGCACACGCCTTAAACAGAGAAGCACTGAAGCTTTCTTT
CASTRLKQRSTEAFF
>TRBJ2-5|TRBD2|.|TRBV5-4
TGTGCCAGCAGCCCCGCGGGGGGGAAAGAGACCCAGTACTTC
CASSPAGGKETQYF
>TRBJ1-4|TRBD1|.|TRBV7-9
TGTGCCAGCAGCTTGGGACAGGGAGAAAAACTGTTTTTT
CASSLGQGEKLFF
>TRBJ2-7|TRBD1|.|TRBV5-1
TGCGCCAGCAGTCGTGGGACAGAAAACTACGAGCAGTACTTC
CASSRGTENYEQYF
>TRBJ1-1|.|.|TRBV7-2
TGTGCCAGCAGCTTGTTCGAGGGATTT
CASSLFEGF
>TRBJ1-5|.|.|TRBV6-4
TGTGCCAGCAGTGAAGGGTCTGGCCAGCCCCAGCATTTT
CASSEGSGQPQHF
>TRBJ1-4|.|.|TRBV28
TGTGCCAGCAGTTTACCCCAGGGACACGGTAATGAAAAACTGTTTTTT
CASSLPQGHGNEKLFF
>TRBJ2-1|TRBD2|.|TRBV5-6
TGTGCCAGCAGCTTGGCGGGAGGGCTGTGGGGTGGCTCCTACAATGAGCAGTTCTTC
CASSLAGGLWGGSYNEQFF
>TRBJ2-1|TRBD2|.|TRBV19
TGTGCCAGTAAGAGGACTAGCTCCTACAATGAGCAGTTCTTC
CASKRTSSYNEQFF
>TRBJ1-5|.|.|TRBV2
TGTGCCAGCAGCGCGGGGATGGGGGCCCAGCATTTT
CASSAGMGAQHF
>TRBJ2-1|TRBD2|.|TRBV7-2
TGTGCCAGCAGCTTAGTAGGTAGCGGGAGGCGGAATGAGCAGTTCTTC
CASSLVGSGRRNEQFF
>TRBJ2-4|.|once|TRBV30
TGTGCCTGGACTCTAGCGAGTGGGAAAAACATTCAGTACTTC
CAWTLASGKNIQYF